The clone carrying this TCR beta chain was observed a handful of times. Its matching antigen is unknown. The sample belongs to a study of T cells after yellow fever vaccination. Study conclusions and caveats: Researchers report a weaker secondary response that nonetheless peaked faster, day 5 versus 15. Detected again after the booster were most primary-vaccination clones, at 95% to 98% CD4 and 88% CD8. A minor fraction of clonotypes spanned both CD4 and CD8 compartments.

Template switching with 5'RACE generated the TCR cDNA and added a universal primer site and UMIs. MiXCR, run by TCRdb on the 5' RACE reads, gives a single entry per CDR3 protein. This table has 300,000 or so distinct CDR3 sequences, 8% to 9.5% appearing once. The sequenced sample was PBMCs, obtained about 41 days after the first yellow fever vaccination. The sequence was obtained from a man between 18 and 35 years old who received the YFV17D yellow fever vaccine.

DNA for the CDR3: TGTGCCATCAGTGAGAGGGCCGGGGAGCTGTTTTTT. This translates into CAISERAGELFF. The chain uses TRBV10-3 and TRBJ2-2; D is unclear. CDR3 length: 12 residues. V gave up 2 bases and J gave up 6 bases, with 4 bases separating them. Germline lookup yields CDR1 ENHRY and CDR2 SYGVKD.